The rows below give T cell receptor beta chains drawn from one sample of a study of technical replicates of blood from a few donors. Some clones are missing from TCRdb's copy, which holds only in-frame ones; the method was immunoSEQ multiplex PCR. Of around 58,000 clones detected, around nine tenths appear once; the ten largest clones hold about 5%. Sequencing input: PBMCs. Receptors were obtained from a human donor in good health. Some clones in this sample may be carry-over from other donors' samples. Both conserved end residues are part of each CDR3.

j_call v_call cdr3_aa
TRBJ2-5 TRBV5-6 CASSFRVLGGETQYF
TRBJ1-1 TRBV7-3 CASSLQENTEAFF
TRBJ2-7 TRBV19 CASSIWRLGPYEQYF
TRBJ2-6 TRBV5-1 CASSVPLSGANVLTF
TRBJ1-3 TRBV5-1 CASSSLSGGSGNTIYF
TRBJ2-5 TRBV11-3 CASGAGGQETQYF
TRBJ2-3 TRBV5-4 CASTGGSGWTDTQYF
TRBJ1-5 TRBV7-2 CASSLARDQPQHF
TRBJ1-5 TRBV19 CASHSRVYSNQPQHF
TRBJ2-2 TRBV6-1 CASSEAPSRELFF
TRBJ1-6 TRBV4-3 CASSHLYSGTWDLLGSPLHF
TRBJ2-7 TRBV7-2 CASSLDVTGSYEQYF
TRBJ1-1 TRBV4-1 CASSRLREWNTEAFF